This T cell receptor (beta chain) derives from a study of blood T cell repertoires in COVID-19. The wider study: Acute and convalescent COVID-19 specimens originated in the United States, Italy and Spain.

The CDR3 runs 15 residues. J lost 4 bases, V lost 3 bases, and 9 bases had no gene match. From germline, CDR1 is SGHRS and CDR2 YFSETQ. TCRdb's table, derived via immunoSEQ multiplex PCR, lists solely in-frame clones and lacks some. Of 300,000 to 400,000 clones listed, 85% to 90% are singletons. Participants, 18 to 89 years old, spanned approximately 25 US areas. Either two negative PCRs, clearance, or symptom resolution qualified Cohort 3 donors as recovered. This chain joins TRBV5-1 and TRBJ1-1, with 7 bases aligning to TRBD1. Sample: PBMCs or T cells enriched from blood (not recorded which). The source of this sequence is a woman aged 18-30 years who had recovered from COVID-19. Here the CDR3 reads CASSYSRQGSTEAFF. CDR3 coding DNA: TGCGCCAGCAGCTATTCGAGACAGGGAAGCACTGAAGCTTTCTTT.